This T cell receptor beta chain emerged from a study of blood T cell repertoires in COVID-19. Study-wide context: Both acute and convalescent COVID-19 samples were obtained from the United States, Italy and Spain. Nucleic acid was either cDNA or gDNA, and it came from T cells, B-cell-depleted T cells, or PBMCs.

In the original analysis: Nucleated cell number was recorded as an estimate derived from reference gene primer amplification. Libraries were prepared by immunoSEQ multiplex PCR; TCRdb keeps only in-frame clonotypes and omits some of them. V and J calls and clone size are copied from that table; D and trimming were computed from the DNA. The sample yields under 35,000 clones, approximately 81% seen once. V shed 3 bases, J shed 5 bases, and the junction held 12 bases outside the gene matches. The CDR3 extends over 16 amino acids. CDR1 SGHRS and CDR2 YFSETQ come from the germline V gene. Material for sequencing was peripheral blood. This receptor was obtained from a man older than 75 with acute or convalescent COVID-19. This chain links TRBV5-1 with TRBJ2-5; the match to TRBD2 covers 8 bases. As DNA, the CDR3 is TGCGCCAGCAGCTCCCAGGGAGGCGGGGGGTACGAGACCCAGTACTTC. Translated, it gives CASSSQGGGGYETQYF.